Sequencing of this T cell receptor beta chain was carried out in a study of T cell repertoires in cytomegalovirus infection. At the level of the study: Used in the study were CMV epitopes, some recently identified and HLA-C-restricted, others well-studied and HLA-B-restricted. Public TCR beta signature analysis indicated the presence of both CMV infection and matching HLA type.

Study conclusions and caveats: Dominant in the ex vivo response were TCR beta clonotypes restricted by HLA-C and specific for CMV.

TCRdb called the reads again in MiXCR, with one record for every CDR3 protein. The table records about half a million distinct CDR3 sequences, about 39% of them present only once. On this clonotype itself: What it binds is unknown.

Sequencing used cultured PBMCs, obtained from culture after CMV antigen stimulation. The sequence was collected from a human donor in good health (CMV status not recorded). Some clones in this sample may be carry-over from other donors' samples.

The chain's CDR3 is CASSALDGTDTQYF. The CDR3 DNA is TGTGCCAGCAGTGCACTAGACGGCACAGATACGCAGTATTTT. The chain uses TRBV25-1 and TRBJ2-3, with D possibly TRBD2 on 5 matching bases. Germline CDR1 reads MGHDK; CDR2 reads SYGVNS. V gave up 4 bases and J gave up 1 base, with 9 bases separating them. The CDR3 length is 14 residues.